The entry below gives a single T cell receptor beta chain sequence along with its context. The data derive from a study of OX40 agonist ivuxolimab in advanced cancers. Some clones are missing from TCRdb's copy, which holds only in-frame ones; the method was immunoSEQ multiplex PCR. Seen here are roughly 140,000 clones, roughly 92% observed once, and the top ten hold approximately 0.32%. CDR1 is SGHRS and CDR2 is YFSETQ in the germline V gene. The J segment lost 5 bases and the V segment lost 4 bases, leaving 10 bases of the junction unmatched. This CDR3 spans 16 amino acids. The sequence derives from an adult with an advanced solid tumor such as melanoma, head and neck, liver or kidney cancer. This chain links TRBV5-1 with TRBJ1-2; TRBD1 matches at 11 bases. Sequenced here: CD4+ or CD8+ T cells sorted from blood, sampled in a trial of the OX40 agonist ivuxolimab. CDR3 sequence: CASSPRTGGDDYGYTF. Here the CDR3 DNA reads TGCGCCAGCAGCCCAAGGACAGGGGGCGATGATTATGGCTACACCTTC.